These T cell receptor beta chains were read from a single sample in a study of patients and donors after allogeneic stem cell transplantation. TCRdb redid the calling of the RT-PCR reads with MiXCR, one entry per CDR3 protein. The data contain tens of thousands of distinct CDR3 sequences, almost 7% of them singletons. Sequenced sample: blood, either unsorted or a sorted T cell fraction (not recorded which). Source of these receptors: a human donor who was either an allogeneic HSCT recipient or a stem cell or donor lymphocyte infusion donor (not recorded which). It is not recorded whose cells these are; they may come from a transplant donor. Both conserved end residues are part of each CDR3. A D gene is named only where the DNA matches it firmly. Clone size is not always given. Where it is, it says once, few, many or a class for expanded clones.

D gene: NA; V gene: TRBV7-9; J gene: TRBJ2-5; clone size: NA; CDR3 protein: CASAQLRERKGTQYF; CDR3 DNA: TGTGCCAGCGCCCAACTGAGGGAGAGAAAGGGGACCCAGTACTTC
D gene: NA; V gene: TRBV5-5; J gene: TRBJ2-2; clone size: NA; CDR3 protein: CASSLGAGMNTGELFF; CDR3 DNA: TGTGCCAGCAGCTTGGGGGCCGGGATGAACACCGGGGAGCTGTTTTTT
D gene: NA; V gene: TRBV3-1; J gene: TRBJ1-6; clone size: many; CDR3 protein: CASSHRQNKNSPLHF; CDR3 DNA: TGTGCCAGCAGCCATCGACAGAATAAGAATTCACCCCTCCACTTT
D gene: NA; V gene: TRBV12-3/TRBV12-4; J gene: TRBJ1-4; clone size: many; CDR3 protein: CASSSLLGDDEKLFF; CDR3 DNA: TGTGCCAGCAGTTCCCTCTTAGGGGATGATGAAAAACTGTTTTTT
D gene: NA; V gene: TRBV7-9; J gene: TRBJ2-7; clone size: NA; CDR3 protein: CASSPFSYEQYF; CDR3 DNA: TGTGCCAGCAGCCCTTTCTCCTACGAGCAGTACTTC
D gene: NA; V gene: TRBV12-3/TRBV12-4; J gene: TRBJ2-2; clone size: many; CDR3 protein: CASSLGGYGIAGELFF; CDR3 DNA: TGTGCCAGCAGTTTGGGCGGGTATGGGATCGCCGGGGAGCTGTTTTTT
D gene: NA; V gene: TRBV20-1; J gene: TRBJ1-6; clone size: many; CDR3 protein: CSASRRGPWSPLHF; CDR3 DNA: TGCAGTGCTAGTCGGCGGGGACCATGGTCACCCCTCCACTTT
D gene: NA; V gene: TRBV4-3; J gene: TRBJ2-3; clone size: few; CDR3 protein: CASSPGRTNADTQYF; CDR3 DNA: TGCGCCAGCAGCCCGGGACGTACGAACGCAGATACGCAGTATTTT
D gene: TRBD2; V gene: TRBV28; J gene: TRBJ2-2; clone size: many; CDR3 protein: CASSPPTWAGGHTGELFF; CDR3 DNA: TGTGCCAGCAGTCCCCCTACTTGGGCGGGAGGTCACACCGGGGAGCTGTTTTTT
D gene: NA; V gene: TRBV28; J gene: TRBJ1-4; clone size: many; CDR3 protein: CASSPPGGTNEKLFF; CDR3 DNA: TGTGCCAGCAGTCCTCCAGGCGGGACAAATGAAAAACTGTTTTTT
D gene: NA; V gene: TRBV7-6; J gene: TRBJ2-1; clone size: few; CDR3 protein: CASSFNVNEQFF; CDR3 DNA: TGTGCCAGCAGCTTTAACGTCAATGAGCAGTTCTTC
D gene: TRBD1; V gene: TRBV6-5; J gene: TRBJ1-5; clone size: many; CDR3 protein: CATRQGNQPQHF; CDR3 DNA: TGTGCCACCCGACAGGGGAATCAGCCCCAGCATTTT
D gene: TRBD2; V gene: TRBV4-1; J gene: TRBJ2-1; clone size: many; CDR3 protein: CASSRGAGTRILDEQFF; CDR3 DNA: TGCGCCAGCAGCCGCGGCGCCGGGACTAGGATACTGGATGAGCAGTTCTTC
D gene: NA; V gene: TRBV6-1; J gene: TRBJ2-5; clone size: NA; CDR3 protein: CASSEGMLGETQYF; CDR3 DNA: TGTGCCAGCAGTGAAGGGATGCTTGGGGAGACCCAGTACTTC
D gene: NA; V gene: TRBV1; J gene: TRBJ2-7; clone size: few; CDR3 protein: CTSSQESLAGWEQYF; CDR3 DNA: TGCACCAGCAGCCAAGAGTCACTAGCTGGTTGGGAGCAGTACTTC
D gene: TRBD2; V gene: TRBV28; J gene: TRBJ2-1; clone size: NA; CDR3 protein: CASSHPGTSGWEALYNEQFF; CDR3 DNA: TGTGCCAGCAGTCACCCCGGGACTAGCGGGTGGGAGGCTCTTTACAATGAGCAGTTCTTC